The clone carrying this T cell receptor beta chain was counted a few times. Its target is unknown. The sample belongs to a study of T-cell reconstitution after alpha-beta-depleted transplantation in children. General study results and limits: Newly made T cells mostly supplied T-cell counts and diversity one year after transplant. Reported findings indicate that, about two months after transplant, alpha-beta T cells came from several hundred expanded clones, which were derived from non-depleted graft cells. Diversity of TCRbeta at day 60 was high in some patients, arising from surviving recipient T cells and thymic progenitors.

Unique molecular identifiers were incorporated when the TCRbeta library was constructed. TCRdb redid the calling of the PCR reads with MiXCR, one entry per CDR3 protein. The sample has more than 400,000 distinct CDR3 sequences; roughly 10% are singletons. This CDR3 spans 15 amino acids. Germline V lookup: CDR1 ENHRY, CDR2 SYGVKD. V was clipped by 0 bases and J by 6 bases, with 12 bases between them. This sequence joins TRBV10-3 and TRBJ2-1; a weak D match, TRBD1 (5 bases). Sample: PBMCs, mostly from graft donor cells, taken 180 days after TCRalphabeta/CD19-depleted stem cell transplant. The clonotype was recovered from a female patient between 2 and 10 years old who had a stem cell transplant for aplastic anemia, so the T cells may come from the graft donor. CDR3 in amino acids: CAISESGLTVNEQFF. In nucleotides, the CDR3 is TGTGCCATCAGTGAGTCGGGGCTAACCGTCAATGAGCAGTTCTTC.